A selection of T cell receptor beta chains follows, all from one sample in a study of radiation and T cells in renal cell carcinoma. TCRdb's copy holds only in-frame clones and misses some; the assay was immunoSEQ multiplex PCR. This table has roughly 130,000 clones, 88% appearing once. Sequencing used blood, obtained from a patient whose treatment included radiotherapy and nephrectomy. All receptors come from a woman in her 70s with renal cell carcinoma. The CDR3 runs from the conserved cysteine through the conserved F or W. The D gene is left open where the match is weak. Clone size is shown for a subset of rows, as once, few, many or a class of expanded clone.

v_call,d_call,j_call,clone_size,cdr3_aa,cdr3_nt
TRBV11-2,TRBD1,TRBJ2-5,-,CASSPQTGGGGETQYF,TGTGCCAGCAGCCCCCAGACAGGGGGCGGGGGGGAGACCCAGTACTTC
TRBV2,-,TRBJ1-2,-,CASSEPGGLGYTF,TGTGCCAGCAGTGAACCCGGAGGCCTGGGCTACACCTTC
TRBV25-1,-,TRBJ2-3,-,CASSWGARTDTQYF,TGTGCCAGCAGTTGGGGGGCCCGCACAGATACGCAGTATTTT
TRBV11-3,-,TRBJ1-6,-,CASSLGGKRVSPLHF,TGTGCCAGCAGCTTGGGAGGAAAGAGGGTTTCACCCCTCCACTTT
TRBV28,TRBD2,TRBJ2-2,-,CASASGGNTGELFF,TGTGCCAGCGCTAGCGGGGGGAACACCGGGGAGCTGTTTTTT
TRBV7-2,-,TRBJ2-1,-,CASSLSPWDEQFF,TGTGCCAGCAGCTTATCTCCATGGGATGAGCAGTTCTTC
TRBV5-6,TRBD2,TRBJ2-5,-,CASSRTSGGAPETQYF,TGTGCCAGCAGTCGGACTAGCGGGGGGGCCCCAGAGACCCAGTACTTC
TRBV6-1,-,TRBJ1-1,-,CASSPGRADKAFF,TGTGCCAGCTCCCCGGGGCGGGCGGATAAAGCTTTCTTT
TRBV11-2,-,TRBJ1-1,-,CASILGTANTEAFF,TGTGCCAGCATCCTAGGGACGGCGAACACTGAAGCTTTCTTT
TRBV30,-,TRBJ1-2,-,CAWRPLVIYGYTF,TGTGCCTGGAGGCCCCTGGTCATCTATGGCTACACCTTC
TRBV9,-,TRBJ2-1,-,CASSVAELRQRPNEQFF,TGTGCCAGCAGCGTAGCCGAGCTTCGACAGCGGCCCAATGAGCAGTTCTTC
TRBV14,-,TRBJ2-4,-,CASSQVIMRGNIQYF,TGTGCCAGCAGCCAAGTAATTATGAGGGGAAACATTCAGTACTTC
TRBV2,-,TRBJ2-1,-,CASSVGNEQFF,TGTGCCAGCAGTGTGGGGAATGAGCAGTTCTTC
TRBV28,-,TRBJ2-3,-,CASSLGGQSTDTQYF,TGTGCCAGCAGTTTGGGGGGGCAAAGCACAGATACGCAGTATTTT
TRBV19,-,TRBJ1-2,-,CASKLGLPSGKNGYTF,TGTGCCAGCAAATTAGGACTCCCAAGCGGCAAAAATGGCTACACCTTC
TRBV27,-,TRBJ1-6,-,CASSLSQRLSPLHF,TGTGCCAGCAGTTTAAGTCAGAGGTTATCACCCCTCCACTTT
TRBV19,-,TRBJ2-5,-,CASSGTIKETQYF,TGTGCCAGTAGTGGCACGATTAAAGAGACCCAGTACTTC
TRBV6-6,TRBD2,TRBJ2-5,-,CASSYGPLRGEETQYF,TGTGCCAGCAGTTACGGCCCTCTGCGGGGGGAAGAGACCCAGTACTTC
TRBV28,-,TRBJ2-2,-,CASSNLRGTGELFF,TGTGCCAGCAGTAACCTCCGAGGCACCGGGGAGCTGTTTTTT
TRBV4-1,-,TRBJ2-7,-,CASSPPGSRSYEQYF,TGCGCCAGCAGCCCTCCGGGGAGCAGGTCCTACGAGCAGTACTTC
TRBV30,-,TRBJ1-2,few,CAWSVHGLPYGYTF,TGTGCCTGGAGTGTACACGGTCTCCCCTATGGCTACACCTTC
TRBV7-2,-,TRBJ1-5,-,CASSPGGLSNQPQHF,TGTGCCAGCAGCCCGGGAGGGTTAAGCAATCAGCCCCAGCATTTT
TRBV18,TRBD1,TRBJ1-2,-,CASSPQGADYGYTF,TGTGCCAGCTCACCACAGGGGGCGGACTATGGCTACACCTTC
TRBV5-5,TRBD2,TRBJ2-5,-,CASSWTSQETQYF,TGTGCCAGCAGCTGGACTAGCCAAGAGACCCAGTACTTC
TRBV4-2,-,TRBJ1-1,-,CASSSRINTEAFF,TGTGCCAGCAGCTCCAGGATAAACACTGAAGCTTTCTTT
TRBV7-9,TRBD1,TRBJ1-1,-,CASKLGQGESTEAFF,TGTGCCAGCAAATTGGGACAGGGGGAGAGCACTGAAGCTTTCTTT
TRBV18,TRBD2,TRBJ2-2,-,CASSPGRGNTGELFF,TGTGCCAGCTCACCAGGGAGGGGAAACACCGGGGAGCTGTTTTTT
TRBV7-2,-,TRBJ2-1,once,CASSRGGAYEQFF,TGTGCCAGCAGCCGAGGAGGGGCGTATGAGCAGTTCTTC
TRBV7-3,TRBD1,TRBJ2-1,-,CASSAQTGGYNEQFF,TGTGCCAGCAGCGCCCAGACAGGGGGCTACAATGAGCAGTTCTTC
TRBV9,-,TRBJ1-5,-,CASSVAGNNQPQHF,TGTGCCAGCAGCGTAGCCGGGAATAATCAGCCCCAGCATTTT
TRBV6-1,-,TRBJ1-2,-,CASKTVGGSYGYTF,TGTGCCAGCAAGACGGTTGGCGGTAGCTATGGCTACACCTTC
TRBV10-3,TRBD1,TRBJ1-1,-,CAIIDRGRRAFF,TGTGCCATCATAGACAGGGGGCGCCGAGCTTTCTTT
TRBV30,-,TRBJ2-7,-,CAWSVQASYEQYF,TGTGCCTGGAGTGTACAGGCGTCCTACGAGCAGTACTTC
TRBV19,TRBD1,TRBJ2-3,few,CASRQGRGQSDTQYF,TGTGCCAGTAGACAGGGCAGGGGGCAATCAGATACGCAGTATTTT
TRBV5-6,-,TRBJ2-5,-,CASSLGVTETQYF,TGTGCCAGCAGCTTAGGGGTTACAGAGACCCAGTACTTC
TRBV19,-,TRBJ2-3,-,CASSIVSGIKTDTQYF,TGTGCCAGTAGTATAGTGTCCGGGATCAAGACAGATACGCAGTATTTT
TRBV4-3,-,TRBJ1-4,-,CASSQDFLGGNEKLFF,TGCGCCAGCAGCCAAGATTTTTTGGGGGGGAATGAAAAACTGTTTTTT
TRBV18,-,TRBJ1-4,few,CASSLAGRRGEKLFF,TGTGCCAGCTCACTCGCGGGACGGCGGGGTGAAAAACTGTTTTTT
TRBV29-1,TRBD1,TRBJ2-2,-,CSVDGQGSTGELFF,TGCAGCGTTGACGGACAGGGTAGCACCGGGGAGCTGTTTTTT
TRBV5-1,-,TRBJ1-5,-,CASSRLGGSNQPQHF,TGCGCCAGCAGCCGGTTGGGAGGAAGCAATCAGCCCCAGCATTTT
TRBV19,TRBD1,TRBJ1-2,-,CASSWDSYYGYTF,TGTGCCAGTAGTTGGGACAGCTACTATGGCTACACCTTC
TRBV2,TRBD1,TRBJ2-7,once,CASHSGKGTGRPYEQYF,TGTGCCAGCCATAGCGGAAAAGGGACAGGCCGTCCCTACGAGCAGTACTTC
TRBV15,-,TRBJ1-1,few,CATSRFLREGNTEAFF,TGTGCCACCAGCAGGTTCCTCCGGGAAGGCAACACTGAAGCTTTCTTT
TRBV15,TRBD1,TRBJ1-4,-,CAPTYRVGGLRQGREKLFF,TGTGCCCCGACGTACAGAGTGGGGGGGTTAAGACAGGGGAGAGAAAAACTGTTTTTT
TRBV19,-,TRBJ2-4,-,CASSMVGRAFENIQYF,TGTGCCAGTAGTATGGTCGGAAGGGCTTTTGAAAACATTCAGTACTTC